This entry lists 29 T cell receptor beta chains sequenced from one sample in a study of blood T cell repertoires in COVID-19. Assay used: immunoSEQ multiplex PCR; TCRdb lists only in-frame clones, some missing. The data show around 200,000 clones, less than 90% seen once. Sequencing was carried out using peripheral blood. All receptors come from a woman in her 50s with acute or convalescent COVID-19.

This chain connects TRBV6-2 or TRBV6-3 to TRBJ1-2; no firm D call. Trimming left V 0 bases short and J 8 bases short, with 13 bases between. This CDR3 contains 14 residues. CDR1 is MNHEY and CDR2 is SVGEGT in the germline V gene. DNA of the CDR3: TGTGCCAGCAGTTACTCGGACTGGGCAACGGGCTACACCTTC. Amino acid sequence: CASSYSDWATGYTF.

This chain connects TRBV5-8 to TRBJ1-2; TRBD1 is a possible D gene (5 bases). This CDR3 is 12 amino acids long. Trimming removed 4 bases at V and 5 bases at J, with 9 bases between. From germline, CDR1 is SGHTS and CDR2 YDEGEE. The CDR3 here is CASSPRQYGYTF. CDR3 in DNA: TGTGCCAGCAGCCCGAGACAGTATGGCTACACCTTC.

This clone was recorded a few times. The chain combines TRBV7-3 with TRBJ2-5; TRBD2 might be the D (6 bases). There are 15 residues in the CDR3. The germline V and J ends were trimmed by 0 bases and 5 bases, with 13 bases remaining between them. Germline V lookup: CDR1 SGHTA, CDR2 FQGTGA. CDR3 sequence reads: CASSLTGDSGETQYF. The CDR3 DNA is TGTGCCAGCAGCTTAACTGGGGACTCGGGGGAGACCCAGTACTTC. Combining the CDR3 with reference TRBV7-3 and TRBJ2-5 gives the whole variable domain GAGVSQTPSNKVTEKGKYVELRCDPISGHTALYWYRQSLGQGPEFLIYFQGTGAADDSGLPNDRFFAVRPEGSVSTLKIQRTERGDSAVYLCASSLTGDSGETQYFGPGTRLLVL.

This sequence joins TRBV2 and TRBJ1-1; no firm D call. CDR1 is SNHLY and CDR2 is FYNNEI in the germline V gene. The CDR3 is made up of 12 amino acids. V lost 7 bases to trimming and J lost 6 bases, with 12 bases between them. The CDR3 coding sequence is TGTGCCAGCATAGAGGAGCACCCTGAAGCTTTCTTT. Its translation is CASIEEHPEAFF.

This chain uses TRBV30 with TRBJ1-3; D is uncertain. This CDR3 is 12 amino acids long. Per the germline V gene, CDR1 is GTSNPN and CDR2 is SVGIG (reference sequence). V was shortened by 0 bases and J by 8 bases, with 8 bases between the two germline ends. As DNA, the CDR3 is TGTGCCTGGAGTGTTATCGGAGACACCATATATTTT. Amino acids: CAWSVIGDTIYF.

This clone was recorded only once. The chain carries TRBV5-1 and TRBJ2-2, with D possibly being TRBD2 (6 bases). Germline CDR1 SGHRS, CDR2 YFSETQ. The CDR3 extends over 16 amino acids. Trimming pared 2 bases from V and 2 bases from J, leaving 13 bases between. This CDR3 reads CASSFVGSVNTGELFF. The CDR3 nucleotides are TGCGCCAGCAGCTTTGTCGGGAGTGTAAACACCGGGGAGCTGTTTTTT.

The V and J genes are TRBV7-8 and TRBJ2-7, with 12 bases fitting TRBD2. V was pared by 4 bases and J by 2 bases, with 3 bases of the junction left unmatched. This CDR3 spans 15 amino acids. Germline loops: CDR1 SGHVS, CDR2 FQNEAQ. The CDR3 reads CASSSGLAGPYEQYF. CDR3 bases: TGTGCCAGCAGCTCTGGACTAGCGGGACCCTACGAGCAGTACTTC.

The rearrangement uses TRBV24-1 and TRBJ2-1; 10 nucleotides agree with TRBD1. This CDR3 region has 14 residues. Losses at the gene ends were 3 bases for V and 8 bases for J; bases not matched to a gene: 3. The germline CDR1 and CDR2 sequences are KGHDR and SFDVKD. The CDR3 nucleotides read TGTGCCACCAGTGATCCGGACAGGGGGTATGAGCAGTTCTTC. It encodes CATSDPDRGYEQFF.

The V and J genes are TRBV5-1 and TRBJ2-2; TRBD1 matches 7 bases. This CDR3 contains 16 residues. With V trimmed by 2 bases and J by 0 bases, 4 bases remained unmatched. The germline V gene encodes CDR1 SGHRS and CDR2 YFSETQ. The CDR3 here is CASSFGDRPNTGELFF. CDR3 nucleotide sequence: TGCGCCAGCAGCTTTGGGGACAGACCGAACACCGGGGAGCTGTTTTTT.

The chain links TRBV11-3 to TRBJ2-5, with TRBD2 identical over 12 bases. The trim removed 4 bases at V and 2 bases at J, leaving 5 bases unmatched. The CDR3 loop spans 16 amino acids. CDR1 and CDR2 from the germline V gene are SGHNT and YENEEA. The CDR3 reads CASSSLLAGGQETQYF. CDR3 nucleotides: TGTGCCAGCAGCTCTCTCCTAGCGGGGGGGCAAGAGACCCAGTACTTC.

The genes are TRBV3-1 (or the pseudogene TRBV3-2) and TRBJ1-2; the match to TRBD1 covers 7 bases. J was trimmed by 4 bases and V by 4 bases; bases with no gene match: 6. The CDR3 spans 14 residues. In germline, CDR1 is LGHDT, CDR2 YNNKEL (reference sequence). This chain's CDR3 is CASSPQGEGYGYTF. Here the CDR3 DNA reads TGTGCCAGCAGCCCCCAGGGGGAAGGCTATGGCTACACCTTC.

V usage is TRBV20-1 and J usage is TRBJ2-2; D gene unclear. V gave up 3 bases and J gave up 5 bases, with 13 bases separating them. Germline V gives CDR1 DFQATT, CDR2 SNEGSKA (reference sequence). CDR3 length equals 14 residues. CDR3 loop: CSASSSLGTGELFF. CDR3 DNA sequence: TGCAGTGCTAGTTCCAGCCTCGGGACCGGGGAGCTGTTTTTT.

The chain couples TRBV25-1 to TRBJ1-1; 11 bases match TRBD1. V gave up 6 bases and J gave up 5 bases; unmatched junction bases: 8. The CDR3 covers 15 residues. Germline CDR1 MGHDK, CDR2 SYGVNS. The CDR3 region is CASRGTGGRRTEAFF. DNA for the CDR3: TGTGCCAGCAGAGGGACAGGGGGAAGGAGGACTGAAGCTTTCTTT.

V usage is TRBV2 and J usage is TRBJ1-1; D gene uncertain. The V gene's germline CDR1 is SNHLY and CDR2 FYNNEI. This CDR3 has 14 amino acids. V lost 1 base and J lost 5, with 11 bases in between. For the CDR3, the DNA is TGTGCCAGCAGTGAAGAAGGGAGGTTAACTGAAGCTTTCTTT. Translation: CASSEEGRLTEAFF.

This rearrangement joins TRBV19 to TRBJ2-3, with TRBD1 matching 8 bases. The CDR3 sequence is 13 residues long. Trimming at V came to 8 bases and at J to 1 base, leaving 2 bases not matched to a gene. Germline assignment: CDR1 LNHDA and CDR2 SQIVND (reference sequence). CDR3 DNA sequence: TGTGCCAGTGAGACAGGGGGCACAGATACGCAGTATTTT. The encoded protein is CASETGGTDTQYF.

The chain recombines TRBV14 with TRBJ1-1; no clear D gene. Trimming took off 0 bases at V and 2 bases at J, with 10 bases between the two ends. This CDR3 region has 15 residues. Germline V gene sequence: CDR1 SGHDN, CDR2 FVKESK. Written as DNA, the CDR3 is TGTGCCAGCAGCCAAGATTGGCAGGTTAACACTGAAGCTTTCTTT. Its protein is CASSQDWQVNTEAFF.

This chain uses TRBV7-2 with TRBJ2-7, with 7 bases fitting TRBD2. V dropped 2 bases and J dropped 3; count of bases not matched to a gene: 7. Germline-derived CDR1 and CDR2 are SGHTA and FQGNSA. This CDR3 contains 15 residues. CDR3 protein: CASSLFSGEVYEQYF. CDR3 in DNA: TGTGCCAGCAGCTTATTCAGCGGGGAGGTCTACGAGCAGTACTTC. The complete variable domain, with remaining parts taken from reference TRBV7-2 and TRBJ2-7, reads GAGVSQSPSNKVTEKGKDVELRCDPISGHTALYWYRQSLGQGLEFLIYFQGNSAPDKSGLPSDRFSAERTGGSVSTLTIQRTQQEDSAVYLCASSLFSGEVYEQYFGPGTRLTVT.

The chain links TRBV6-2 or TRBV6-3 to TRBJ2-3, with 7 bases lining up with TRBD2. The length of the CDR3 is 19 residues. Germline values: CDR1 MNHEY, CDR2 SVGEGT. V shed 5 bases and J 1 base; nucleotides not matched to a gene: 18. CDR3 amino acids: CASSTVVAGQKRGTDTQYF. CDR3 bases: TGTGCCAGCAGTACCGTGGTAGCGGGCCAAAAGCGTGGCACAGATACGCAGTATTTT.

V is TRBV19 and J is TRBJ1-2; TRBD1 might be the D (5 bases). The CDR3 totals 15 residues. V dropped 2 bases and J dropped 2 bases, with 12 bases sitting between them. Germline-derived CDR1 and CDR2 are LNHDA and SQIVND (reference sequence). CDR3 residues: CASSISGTENYGYTF. The CDR3 nucleotides read TGTGCCAGTAGTATAAGCGGGACTGAGAACTATGGCTACACCTTC.

The chain recombines TRBV6-2 or TRBV6-3 with TRBJ2-7; tentative D call: TRBD2 (6 bases). V was clipped by 6 bases and J by 8 bases, with 17 bases between them. The CDR3 runs to 13 residues. The V gene's germline CDR1 is MNHEY and CDR2 SVGEGT. The CDR3 reads CASSGTAAGKQYF. In nucleotides, the CDR3 is TGTGCCAGCAGCGGGACCGCGGCGGGGAAGCAGTACTTC.

The chain combines TRBV12-3 or TRBV12-4 with TRBJ1-1; no clear D gene. This CDR3 region has 13 residues. Trimming stripped 4 bases from V and 0 bases from J, with 6 bases between. The CDR3 DNA sequence: TGTGCCAGCAGTTCTTATATGAACACTGAAGCTTTCTTT. This encodes CASSSYMNTEAFF.

The V call is TRBV7-9, the J call TRBJ1-1; D gene uncertain. The V end lost 1 base, the J end lost 0 bases, and 12 bases lay between the germline ends. Germline CDR1 and CDR2: SEHNR and FQNEAQ (reference sequence). There are 16 residues in the CDR3. As DNA, the CDR3 is TGTGCCAGCAGCTTAGTTTTCCCGGGTTTGAACACTGAAGCTTTCTTT. Protein: CASSLVFPGLNTEAFF.

The chain carries TRBV11-2 and TRBJ2-1, with D hard to call. CDR3 length: 15 amino acids. V dropped 1 base and J dropped 0 bases, with 7 bases sitting between them. Per germline, CDR1 SGHAT and CDR2 FQNNGV. The CDR3 nucleotides read TGTGCCAGCAGCTTAGGCGCGAGCTCCTACAATGAGCAGTTCTTC. This gives the protein CASSLGASSYNEQFF.

The chain links TRBV29-1 to TRBJ2-1, with D tentatively TRBD2 (5 bases). The CDR3 runs to 14 residues. The ends were cut back, 3 bases at V and 0 bases at J, with 9 bases in the middle. Germline V CDR1 and CDR2: SQVTM, ANQGSEA. The CDR3 nucleotides read TGCAGCGTTGATGCGGGCTTCTCCTACAATGAGCAGTTCTTC. This gives the protein CSVDAGFSYNEQFF.

This clone was seen a few times. The chain has TRBV5-1 and TRBJ1-1; perhaps TRBD1 as D (5 bases). V was trimmed by 0 bases and J by 1 base, leaving 7 bases between them. Germline values: CDR1 SGHRS, CDR2 YFSETQ. The CDR3 length is 14 residues. Here the CDR3 reads CASSLEGWNTEAFF. The CDR3 DNA follows: TGCGCCAGCAGCTTGGAGGGGTGGAACACTGAAGCTTTCTTT.

The gene calls are TRBV5-1 and TRBJ1-1; 8 bases are a match to TRBD1. With V trimmed by 4 bases and J by 1 base, 6 bases remained unmatched. This CDR3 contains 15 residues. Germline lookup yields CDR1 SGHRS and CDR2 YFSETQ. The CDR3: CASSQSGTGNTEAFF. Here the CDR3 DNA reads TGCGCCAGCAGCCAATCCGGGACAGGGAACACTGAAGCTTTCTTT.

The chain has TRBV19 and TRBJ2-3; 7 bases align to TRBD1. CDR1 is LNHDA and CDR2 is SQIVND in the germline V gene (reference sequence). Trimming took 3 bases from V and 6 from J; bases not matched to a gene: 9. The CDR3 loop spans 15 amino acids. The CDR3 here is CASSMRTGELDTQYF. The CDR3 DNA is TGTGCCAGTAGTATGAGGACAGGTGAATTGGATACGCAGTATTTT.

The V gene is TRBV28, the J gene TRBJ1-2; D call uncertain. This CDR3 has 13 residues. V was clipped by 8 bases and J by 0 bases, with 10 bases between them. The V gene's germline CDR1 is MDHEN and CDR2 SYDVKM. The CDR3 is CASGREANYGYTF. In DNA form, the CDR3 reads TGTGCCAGCGGGAGGGAGGCTAACTATGGCTACACCTTC.

The genes are TRBV18 and TRBJ2-3; TRBD2 matches 8 bases. Germline V CDR1 and CDR2: KGHSH, LQKENI. Trimming at V came to 3 bases and at J to 1 base, leaving 9 bases not matched to a gene. The CDR3 totals 17 residues. The CDR3 DNA reads as TGTGCCAGCTCACCTTTAGCGTCGACTAGCGGCACAGATACGCAGTATTTT. It is translated as CASSPLASTSGTDTQYF.